This TCR beta chain was documented in a study of blood T cell repertoires in COVID-19 (dated by TCRdb to the early 2020s). Turning to the overall study: The collaborator samples originated in the United States, Italy and Spain and spanned the acute and convalescent phases of COVID-19. Subjects who had been exposed to COVID-19, were actively infected with it, or had recovered from it provided the deeply sampled blood TCRbeta repertoires that made up the dataset. The material from the prospective study consisted of cDNA or gDNA derived from T cells, B-cell-depleted T cells, or PBMCs. Samples came from the ongoing ImmuneRACE study (first 160 participants) plus 1,254 subjects from 6 global collaborators. Where HLA class I and class II types were available, the types were taken from metadata supplied by the sample provider, not from assay-based typing. A de-identified subject ID, COVID-19 status, age in years and sex were almost always included in the sample metadata. A freely available public database, intended as a resource for researchers studying the immune response to SARS-CoV-2, is where the repertoires were released. The investigation overall reported the following: The amount of clinical and demographic metadata varied by source and participant and was provided uncurated.

TCRbeta CDR3 regions were amplified from genomic DNA using the immunoSEQ Assay, a bias-controlled multiplex PCR. Turning to the authors' computational methods: Within the assay, amplification of reference gene primers was used to estimate how many nucleated cells each sample contained. Sequence reads were collapsed and filtered to measure the absolute abundance of every unique TCRbeta CDR3 rearrangement. For each sample, productive Simpson clonality was calculated by taking the square root of Simpson's diversity index across productive rearrangements. TCRdb's version of the immuneACCESS table is confined to in-frame rearrangements and falls short of the full clone set. An unresolved V gene accounts for under half of the shortfall where checked; the remainder is of unknown origin. V and J calls plus clone size are reproduced from that table; the DNA served to infer D and trimming. For this sample the table gives under 300,000 clones, of which nearly 90% were detected only once. Jointly, the top ten make up under 2.5% of the sample.

About this clone: What this receptor recognizes is not known. No much larger clone exists at a distance of one base, and base qualities are not known.

In Seattle, one collaborating source enrolled patients while the infection was active and tracked those patients longitudinally over the course of disease. The collaborating institutions used their own protocols to collect whole blood in K2EDTA tubes. For TCRbeta analysis, collaborators shipped samples in one of three forms: frozen whole blood, isolated PBMCs, or DNA extracted from either of those sample types. V is reduced by 3 bases and J by 2 bases, leaving a spacing of 8 bases between them. CDR1 and CDR2 are read off the germline V gene as SGDLS and YYNGEE. The CDR3 measures 14 amino acids from cysteine to phenylalanine. Only CDR3 DNA remains: 42 bases, in frame from the first base.

The clonotype was recovered from a woman aged 55 to 70 with COVID-19, enrolled during active disease. In this chain, TRBV9 is recombined with TRBJ2-2; no D gene is confidently identified. Sequencing was carried out using peripheral blood. The CDR3 protein is CASSGDTNTGELFF. The bases read TGTGCCAGCAGCGGCGACACCAACACCGGGGAGCTGTTTTTT.